The 17 T cell receptor beta chains below were found in one sample sequenced in a study of T cell responses to AZD1222 COVID-19 vaccine. Here immunoSEQ multiplex PCR was the method, and the copy in TCRdb shows in-frame clones only, minus some. The sample holds about 75,000 clones; around 86% are singletons and the top ten take around 18%. The specimen was peripheral blood, collected 28 days after the second AZD1222 dose. The receptors were sampled from an adult who received the AZD1222 COVID-19 vaccine.

This chain links TRBV19 with TRBJ1-2, with TRBD1 matching 10 bases. Germline trimming cut 5 bases from V and 8 bases from J; bases unmatched to any gene: 23. Germline lookup yields CDR1 LNHDA and CDR2 SQIVND (reference sequence). The CDR3 extends over 19 amino acids. The CDR3 spells CASSPEPFLRQGADNGYTF. DNA for the CDR3: TGTGCCAGTAGTCCCGAGCCTTTCCTTCGACAGGGGGCCGACAACGGCTACACCTTC.

The V gene is TRBV28, the J gene TRBJ1-1; 8 nucleotides align to TRBD1. In germline, CDR1 is MDHEN, CDR2 SYDVKM. The CDR3 covers 15 residues. The J segment lost 0 bases and the V segment lost 6 bases, leaving 6 bases of the junction unmatched. The CDR3 DNA reads TGTGCCAGCAGATTGACAGGGGTGGTGAACACTGAAGCTTTCTTT. It encodes CASRLTGVVNTEAFF.

To note about this clone: Other DNA sequences in this specimen translate into the identical CDR3. This chain joins TRBV7-3 and TRBJ1-2; a possible D gene is TRBD1 (6 bases). Looked up from germline, CDR1 is SGHTA and CDR2 is FQGTGA. The CDR3 has 13 residues. Trimming left V 2 bases short and J 4 bases short, with 8 bases between. The CDR3 region has the DNA TGTGCCAGCAGCTTAGGAGGGGGCTATGGCTACACCTTC. It encodes CASSLGGGYGYTF.

The rearrangement uses TRBV3-1 (or the pseudogene TRBV3-2) and TRBJ2-5, with 7 bases identical to TRBD2. Trimming at V came to 2 bases and at J to 2 bases, leaving 2 bases not matched to a gene. The length of the CDR3 is 14 residues. The V gene's germline CDR1 is LGHDT and CDR2 YNNKEL (reference sequence). CDR3 in amino acids: CASSQWTRQETQYF. DNA of the CDR3: TGTGCCAGCAGCCAATGGACTAGGCAAGAGACCCAGTACTTC.

The chain joins TRBV5-1 to TRBJ1-1; 8 bases map to TRBD1. V was clipped by 0 bases and J by 7 bases; unmatched bases: 2. This CDR3 comprises 13 residues. Germline-derived CDR1 and CDR2 are SGHRS and YFSETQ. The CDR3: CASSLGTGIEAFF. In DNA, the CDR3 is TGCGCCAGCAGCTTGGGGACAGGGATTGAAGCTTTCTTT.

The gene calls are TRBV3-1 (or the pseudogene TRBV3-2) and TRBJ2-2; unclear D gene. The germline V gene has CDR1 LGHDT and CDR2 YNNKEL (reference sequence). V lost 1 base and J 7 bases, leaving 4 bases between the germline ends. The CDR3 spans 12 residues. DNA for the CDR3: TGTGCCAGCAGCCAAGTGAGCGGGGAGCTGTTTTTT. Its protein product is CASSQVSGELFF.

This chain connects TRBV6-5 to TRBJ1-2; D not resolved. Germline CDR1 is MNHEY and CDR2 is SVGAGI. The CDR3 has 13 residues. Deletions cut 10 bases from V and 7 bases from J, with 19 bases between. The CDR3: CATAVARTGGYTF. CDR3 sequence (DNA): TGTGCCACCGCGGTCGCCAGAACGGGTGGCTACACCTTC.

The rearrangement joins TRBV3-1 (or the pseudogene TRBV3-2) to TRBJ1-1, with D perhaps TRBD1 (5 bases). CDR1 is LGHDT and CDR2 is YNNKEL in the germline V gene (reference sequence). CDR3 size: 15 residues. Trimming cost V 4 bases and J 1 base, with 13 bases left between them. CDR3 in amino acids: CASSPGGTGNTEAFF. The CDR3 DNA follows: TGTGCCAGCAGCCCAGGAGGGACGGGGAACACTGAAGCTTTCTTT.

The chain recombines TRBV29-1 with TRBJ2-1, with D perhaps TRBD2 (6 bases). The CDR3 is made up of 16 amino acids. V dropped 6 bases and J dropped 2 bases, with 20 bases sitting between them. Germline CDR1 reads SQVTM; CDR2 reads ANQGSEA. The CDR3 loop reads CSVTLMVGGTYNEQFF. DNA of the CDR3: TGCAGCGTGACGTTAATGGTGGGAGGCACCTACAATGAGCAGTTCTTC.

This clone rates as medium-sized. The rearrangement links TRBV27 to TRBJ1-6, with TRBD1 matching over 9 bases. The germline CDR1 and CDR2 sequences are MNHEY and SMNVEV (reference sequence). The CDR3 is 12 amino acids. J lost 15 bases, V lost 3 bases, and 3 bases had no gene match. The CDR3 is CASSFGTGLLHF. The DNA for the CDR3 is TGTGCCAGCAGTTTCGGGACAGGGCTCCTCCACTTT.

The V call is TRBV7-8, the J call TRBJ2-2; no clear D. Germline CDR1 and CDR2: SGHVS and FQNEAQ. The CDR3 is made up of 14 amino acids. Trimming left V 7 bases short and J 5 bases short, with 14 bases between. For the CDR3, the DNA is TGTGCCAGCACTGAATTCATAACGACCGGGGAGCTGTTTTTT. The encoded protein is CASTEFITTGELFF. Full variable domain (remainder filled in from reference TRBV7-8 and TRBJ2-2): GAGVSQSPRYKVAKRGQDVALRCDPISGHVSLFWYQQALGQGPEFLTYFQNEAQLDKSGLPSDRFFAERPEGSVSTLKIQRTQQEDSAVYLCASTEFITTGELFFGEGSRLTVL.

The chain joins TRBV28 to TRBJ2-7; 9 bases are a match to TRBD1. Germline V gives CDR1 MDHEN, CDR2 SYDVKM. V lost 3 bases and J lost 2; bases outside the gene matches: 5. The CDR3 has 15 amino acids. CDR3 coding DNA: TGTGCCAGCAGTTTGCCGGGACAGGGTCCCTACGAGCAGTACTTC. This gives the protein CASSLPGQGPYEQYF.

This sequence joins TRBV4-2 and TRBJ1-2, with TRBD1 matching 7 bases. The germline V gene encodes CDR1 LGHNA and CDR2 YNFKEQ. The CDR3 totals 16 residues. Germline trimming cut 0 bases from V and 4 bases from J; bases unmatched to any gene: 8. The CDR3 coding sequence is TGTGCCAGCAGCCAAGAAGGGGGCAGGGCTTCCTATGGCTACACCTTC. Protein: CASSQEGGRASYGYTF.

The J gene is TRBJ1-2, the V gene TRBV5-1; the D gene is possibly TRBD1 (5 bases). This CDR3 is built from 13 residues. The V end was cut by 3 bases, the J end by 1 base, with 7 bases between. Per germline, CDR1 SGHRS and CDR2 YFSETQ. The CDR3 sequence is CASSSTDNYGYTF. In DNA, the CDR3 is TGCGCCAGCAGCTCGACAGATAACTATGGCTACACCTTC.

The chain combines TRBV3-1 (or the pseudogene TRBV3-2) with TRBJ1-1, with D uncertain. Germline CDR1 LGHDT, CDR2 YNNKEL (reference sequence). The V end lost 1 base, the J end lost 10 bases, and 7 bases lay between the germline ends. The CDR3 extends over 11 amino acids. This chain's CDR3 is CASSQGLRAFF. The DNA of the CDR3 is TGTGCCAGCAGCCAAGGTTTGAGAGCTTTCTTT.

The genes are TRBV29-1 and TRBJ2-5; tentatively, D is TRBD2 (6 bases). CDR3 length equals 14 residues. The germline V gene encodes CDR1 SQVTM and CDR2 ANQGSEA. V dropped 5 bases and J dropped 1 base, with 14 bases sitting between them. The CDR3 here is CSVPEGLPQETQYF. CDR3 in DNA: TGCAGCGTTCCGGAGGGACTCCCCCAAGAGACCCAGTACTTC. Full variable domain (rest looked up from reference TRBV29-1 and TRBJ2-5): SAVISQKPSRDICQRGTSLTIQCQVDSQVTMMFWYRQQPGQSLTLIATANQGSEATYESGFVIDKFPISRPNLTFSTLTVSNMSPEDSSIYLCSVPEGLPQETQYFGPGTRLLVL.

The chain combines TRBV2 with TRBJ1-1; 12 bases align to TRBD1. The CDR3 totals 17 residues. Germline values: CDR1 SNHLY, CDR2 FYNNEI. V was clipped by 10 bases and J by 3 bases; unmatched bases: 15. The CDR3 is CATEGTGGRLSDTEAFF. The CDR3 region has the DNA TGTGCCACCGAAGGGACAGGGGGCAGACTATCAGACACTGAAGCTTTCTTT.